This TCR beta chain originates from a study of T-cell memory formation after mild COVID-19. Study-level results: Among contracting clones, CD4+ were mainly CM/EM and CD8+ enriched in EMRA.

TCRdb passed the 5' RACE reads through MiXCR, listing each CDR3 protein once. Among 410,000 or so distinct CDR3 sequences, around a quarter were seen once, and the ten largest hold roughly 14%. The CDR3 covers 14 residues. In germline, CDR1 is SEHNR, CDR2 FQNEAQ (reference sequence). The junction had 2 bases not matched to a gene; V was cut back by 3 bases and J by 3 bases. This clonotype was counted between two and nine times. What it recognizes is unknown. The chain recombines TRBV7-9 with TRBJ2-3, with TRBD1 matching 8 bases. The source of this sequence is an adult woman who had mild COVID-19 (a few samples of this study predate the infection). Cell type and time point are not known. Sequenced material: PBMCs or a T cell subset sorted from them (not recorded which). The CDR3 loop is CASSFRTGTDTQYF. CDR3 in DNA: TGTGCCAGCAGCTTCCGGACAGGGACAGATACGCAGTATTTT.